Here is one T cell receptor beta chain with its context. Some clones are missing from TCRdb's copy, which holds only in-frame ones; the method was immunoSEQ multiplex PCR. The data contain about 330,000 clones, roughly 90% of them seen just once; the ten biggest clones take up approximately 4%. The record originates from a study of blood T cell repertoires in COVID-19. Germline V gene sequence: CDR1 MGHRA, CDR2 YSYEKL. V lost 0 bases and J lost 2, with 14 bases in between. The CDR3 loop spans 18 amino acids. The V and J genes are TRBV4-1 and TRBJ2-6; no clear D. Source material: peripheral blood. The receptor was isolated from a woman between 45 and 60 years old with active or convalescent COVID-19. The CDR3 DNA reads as TGCGCCAGCAGCCAAGAGACGCCAGACACCGCTGGGGCCAACGTCCTGACTTTC. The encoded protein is CASSQETPDTAGANVLTF.